What follows are 31 T cell receptor beta chains derived from one specimen sequenced in a study of CD8+ T cells in alopecia areata. TCR sequencing used cDNA made by reverse transcription of extracted RNA. Some clones are missing from TCRdb's copy, which holds only in-frame ones; the method was immunoSEQ multiplex PCR. The sample shows about 140,000 clones, around 49% of them seen only once. Specimen: CD4+ T cells sorted from blood, collected at week 0. These receptors were obtained from a human donor with alopecia areata.

The chain links TRBV30 to TRBJ2-7; tentatively, D is TRBD2 (6 bases). CDR3 length: 12 amino acids. CDR1 is GTSNPN and CDR2 is SVGIG in the germline V gene (reference sequence). The germline V and J ends were trimmed by 2 bases and 6 bases, with 11 bases remaining between them. Written as DNA, the CDR3 is TGTGCCTGGAGTCGGCGGGATTTCGAGCAGTACTTC. This translates into CAWSRRDFEQYF.

This clone was seen a few times. The chain links TRBV10-2 to TRBJ2-2, with D possibly TRBD1 on 6 matching bases. Trimming shortened V by 6 bases and J by 6 bases, and 20 bases separated the two germline ends. The CDR3 totals 16 residues. Germline V CDR1 and CDR2: WSHSY, SAAADI. Here the CDR3 DNA reads TGCGCCAGCAGAAGCCCCCCCTCAGGGGTGGCCGGGGAGCTGTTTTTT. It codes for CASRSPPSGVAGELFF.

This clone was counted only a few times. The V call is TRBV5-1, the J call TRBJ2-1, with TRBD2 matching 9 bases. The germline CDR1 and CDR2 sequences are SGHRS and YFSETQ. This CDR3 is built from 16 residues. Trimming cost V 0 bases and J 3 bases; bases outside gene matches: 4. The CDR3 DNA sequence: TGCGCCAGCAGCTTGGACGCTAGCGGGATCTACAATGAGCAGTTCTTC. Protein sequence: CASSLDASGIYNEQFF.

This clone was seen a handful of times. The V and J genes are TRBV4-1 and TRBJ2-7; D is unclear. Trimming left V 3 bases short and J 1 base short, with 16 bases between. The CDR3 has 16 residues. Germline CDR1 MGHRA, CDR2 YSYEKL. The CDR3 bases are TGCGCCAGCAGCCAGGACCCCACCGCCTATTCCTACGAGCAGTACTTC. Its protein product is CASSQDPTAYSYEQYF.

The gene calls are TRBV6-1 and TRBJ1-2; D gene uncertain. The CDR3 runs 12 residues. Germline V CDR1 and CDR2: MNHNS, SASEGT. Trimming shortened V by 2 bases and J by 3 bases, and 4 bases separated the two germline ends. CDR3 coding DNA: TGTGCCAGCAGTGAAATACACTATGGCTACACCTTC. It translates to CASSEIHYGYTF.

The chain uses TRBV19 and TRBJ2-7; maybe TRBD2 (5 bases). The CDR3 totals 14 residues. Germline values: CDR1 LNHDA, CDR2 SQIVND (reference sequence). Trimming took 7 bases from V and 1 from J, leaving 14 bases between them. CDR3 amino acids: CASTPGGGSYEQYF. The CDR3 nucleotides read TGTGCCAGTACCCCTGGTGGCGGGTCCTACGAGCAGTACTTC.

This chain links TRBV5-1 with TRBJ2-7, with 7 bases that match TRBD1. The CDR3 runs to 13 residues. CDR1 and CDR2 from the germline V gene are SGHRS and YFSETQ. J was trimmed by 3 bases and V by 5 bases; bases with no gene match: 5. CDR3 sequence (DNA): TGCGCCAGCAGTCGGGACAGCAACTACGAGCAGTACTTC. Protein: CASSRDSNYEQYF. The full variable domain, completed using reference TRBV5-1 and TRBJ2-7, is KAGVTQTPRYLIKTRGQQVTLSCSPISGHRSVSWYQQTPGQGLQFLFEYFSETQRNKGNFPGRFSGRQFSNSRSEMNVSTLELGDSALYLCASSRDSNYEQYFGPGTRLTVT.

V is TRBV30 and J is TRBJ2-7, with 9 bases identical to TRBD2. The CDR3 runs 16 residues. Germline V gene data show CDR1 as GTSNPN and CDR2 as SVGIG (reference sequence). V was clipped by 7 bases and J by 1 base; unmatched bases: 14. The CDR3 bases are TGTGCCTCTACCCGGAGGGCTAGCGGGAAGTCCTACGAGCAGTACTTC. Protein product: CASTRRASGKSYEQYF.

V is TRBV6-6 and J is TRBJ2-2; TRBD1 aligns across 10 bases. Unmatched junction bases numbered 6, after V lost 6 bases and J lost 5 bases. CDR1 MNHNY and CDR2 SVGAGI come from the germline V gene (reference sequence). The CDR3 spans 15 residues. The CDR3 DNA follows: TGTGCCAGCAGATTCCGGGACAGGGGTACCGGGGAGCTGTTTTTT. Translated: CASRFRDRGTGELFF.

This clone occurred a few times. V is TRBV9 and J is TRBJ2-3; TRBD2 matches 8 bases. J gave up 2 bases and V 4 bases, and 6 bases lay outside the gene matches. The germline gives CDR1 SGDLS, CDR2 YYNGEE. CDR3 length: 15 residues. CDR3: CASSFSGSVTDTQYF. The CDR3, as DNA: TGTGCCAGCAGCTTCAGCGGGAGTGTCACAGATACGCAGTATTTT.

The chain employs TRBV28 and TRBJ2-7; 7 bases line up with TRBD1. The CDR3 has 13 amino acids. Germline CDR1 is MDHEN and CDR2 is SYDVKM. V was clipped by 6 bases and J by 4 bases; unmatched bases: 6. As DNA, the CDR3 is TGTGCCAGCAGGCGGCCAGGGGGATACGAGCAGTACTTC. Translating gives CASRRPGGYEQYF. The complete variable domain, with remaining parts taken from reference TRBV28 and TRBJ2-7, reads DVKVTQSSRYLVKRTGEKVFLECVQDMDHENMFWYRQDPGLGLRLIYFSYDVKMKEKGDIPEGYSVSREKKERFSLILESASTNQTSMYLCASRRPGGYEQYFGPGTRLTVT.

This clone was observed a few times. The rearrangement joins TRBV9 to TRBJ2-7; 7 nucleotides agree with TRBD1. The junction had 2 bases not matched to a gene; V was cut back by 1 base and J by 1 base. The CDR3 is 14 residues long. CDR1 SGDLS and CDR2 YYNGEE come from the germline V gene. Written as DNA, the CDR3 is TGTGCCAGCAGCGTATGGGACAGATCCTACGAGCAGTACTTC. Its protein is CASSVWDRSYEQYF.

The J gene is TRBJ1-5, the V gene TRBV30; D not certain. Trimming took off 4 bases at V and 6 bases at J, with 16 bases between the two ends. The CDR3 extends over 14 amino acids. Germline V gene data show CDR1 as GTSNPN and CDR2 as SVGIG (reference sequence). CDR3 in amino acids: CAWNRPDHGQPQHF. The CDR3 DNA reads TGTGCCTGGAATAGGCCAGATCATGGTCAGCCCCAGCATTTT.

The chain joins TRBV27 to TRBJ2-7; maybe TRBD1 (5 bases). Germline CDR1 is MNHEY and CDR2 is SMNVEV (reference sequence). Between the trimmed V and J ends, which lost 3 bases and 4 bases, there was a span of 10 bases. The CDR3 has 13 residues. The CDR3 DNA sequence: TGTGCCAGCAGTTTCTTGGACACTTACGAGCAGTACTTC. It specifies CASSFLDTYEQYF.

This clone was seen only a few times. The V gene is TRBV5-4, the J gene TRBJ2-7; TRBD2 might be the D (6 bases). Germline CDR1 SGHNT, CDR2 YYREEE (reference sequence). V shed 0 bases and J shed 0 bases, with 7 bases lying between them. CDR3 length equals 14 residues. The CDR3 region has the DNA TGTGCCAGCAGCTTGGTCGGGGGCTCCTACGAGCAGTACTTC. It yields the protein CASSLVGGSYEQYF.

This rearrangement joins TRBV25-1 to TRBJ2-2; weak D call: TRBD2 (6 bases). V lost 8 bases and J lost 6, with 16 bases in between. CDR3 length: 14 residues. From germline, CDR1 is MGHDK and CDR2 SYGVNS. DNA of the CDR3: TGTGCCAGCCAAGGAGTCGGGGAGGCCGGGGAGCTGTTTTTT. As protein: CASQGVGEAGELFF.

This clone was detected once. CDR3 sequence reads: CASSRNRANTEAFF. CDR3 DNA: TGTGCCAGCTCACGTAACAGGGCTAACACTGAAGCTTTCTTT. V and J are TRBV18 and TRBJ1-1, with D perhaps TRBD1 (6 bases). Trimming took 4 bases from V and 2 from J, leaving 11 bases between them. CDR3 length: 14 residues. CDR1 and CDR2 (germline): KGHSH, LQKENI.

This clone was seen a single time. The rearrangement uses TRBV11-2 and TRBJ2-5; D gene unclear. V shed 2 bases and J shed 2 bases, with 9 bases lying between them. The CDR3 sequence is 14 residues long. Germline V CDR1 and CDR2: SGHAT, FQNNGV. The CDR3 reads CASSLNTAQETQYF. In DNA, the CDR3 is TGTGCCAGCAGCTTAAACACGGCACAAGAGACCCAGTACTTC.

The V gene is TRBV11-1, the J gene TRBJ2-2, with 10 bases fitting TRBD2. Germline CDR1 is SGHAT and CDR2 is FQDESV (reference sequence). V shed 1 base and J 6 bases; nucleotides not matched to a gene: 5. The CDR3 sequence is 16 residues long. CDR3 sequence (DNA): TGTGCCAGCAGCTTAGTTCCTAGCGGGAGTGCCGGGGAGCTGTTTTTT. This sequence encodes CASSLVPSGSAGELFF.

This clone was found a few times. The chain is built from TRBV14 and TRBJ2-6, with a tentative D call TRBD2 (5 bases). CDR1 is SGHDN, CDR2 FVKESK, per germline. V shed 4 bases and J shed 2 bases, with 9 bases lying between them. CDR3 length: 15 residues. DNA of the CDR3: TGTGCCAGCAGCCGAGGGTGGGCTGGGGCCAACGTCCTGACTTTC. Residues: CASSRGWAGANVLTF.

V and J are TRBV11-3 and TRBJ2-1, with 7 bases matching TRBD2. The CDR3 sequence is 15 residues long. Trimming cost V 3 bases and J 7 bases; bases outside gene matches: 9. Per germline, CDR1 SGHNT and CDR2 YENEEA. CDR3 in amino acids: CASSFLAGVRNEQFF. The CDR3 DNA is TGTGCCAGCAGCTTTCTGGCGGGAGTTCGGAATGAGCAGTTCTTC.

The table lists this clone with a few counts. The chain uses TRBV29-1 and TRBJ1-1, with D perhaps matching TRBD1 (5 bases). The germline V gene has CDR1 SQVTM and CDR2 ANQGSEA. There are 14 residues in the CDR3. V dropped 7 bases and J dropped 3 bases, with 18 bases sitting between them. DNA for the CDR3: TGCAGCGAGAGGGGCCCAAGGTTCCACACTGAAGCTTTCTTT. Its translation: CSERGPRFHTEAFF.

This clone was picked up a small number of times. V is TRBV30 and J is TRBJ2-5, with a weak D call TRBD2 (5 bases). The length of the CDR3 is 14 residues. Germline V gene data show CDR1 as GTSNPN and CDR2 as SVGIG (reference sequence). The ends were cut back, 0 bases at V and 4 bases at J, with 12 bases in the middle. The CDR3: CAWSVLGRGETQYF. The CDR3 nucleotides are TGTGCCTGGAGTGTACTAGGGAGAGGAGAGACCCAGTACTTC.

The chain links TRBV4-3 to TRBJ2-1, with D uncertain. Germline V lookup: CDR1 LGHNA, CDR2 YSLEER. This CDR3 region has 16 residues. V was trimmed by 1 base and J by 8 bases, leaving 18 bases between them. CDR3 DNA: TGCGCCAGCAGCCAAGCATATTTCTCGCGTAGGGATGAGCAGTTCTTC. It specifies CASSQAYFSRRDEQFF.

Concerning this clone: The sample has other DNA sequences that encode this CDR3 too. This chain joins TRBV30 and TRBJ2-3; D not resolved. The CDR3 is 12 residues long. The germline V gene encodes CDR1 GTSNPN and CDR2 SVGIG (reference sequence). V was pared by 3 bases and J by 2 bases, with 6 bases between. The CDR3 bases are TGTGCCTGGAGAGGAAACACAGATACGCAGTATTTT. It codes for CAWRGNTDTQYF.

A remark on this clone: The same CDR3 can be traced to other DNA sequences in this sample. This chain uses TRBV18 with TRBJ1-1; D is undetermined. The germline V gene has CDR1 KGHSH and CDR2 LQKENI. Trimming removed 3 bases from V and 0 bases from J, with 5 bases in between. This CDR3 is 13 amino acids long. The CDR3 protein is CASSPLVNTEAFF. DNA of the CDR3: TGTGCCAGCTCACCCCTGGTGAACACTGAAGCTTTCTTT.

The gene calls are TRBV6-1 and TRBJ1-2; weak D call: TRBD1 (5 bases). Between the trimmed V and J ends, which lost 3 bases and 3 bases, there was a span of 14 bases. Per the germline V gene, CDR1 is MNHNS and CDR2 is SASEGT. The CDR3 is 15 amino acids. As DNA, the CDR3 is TGTGCCAGCAGTGACGCTTTGGGGGGTTACTATGGCTACACCTTC. Its translation is CASSDALGGYYGYTF.

CDR3 residues: CASSTSGDPYNEQFF. In DNA form, the CDR3 reads TGTGCCAGTAGTACTAGCGGGGACCCCTACAATGAGCAGTTCTTC. The J gene is TRBJ2-1, the V gene TRBV19, with 9 nucleotides matching TRBD2. CDR1 and CDR2 from the germline V gene are LNHDA and SQIVND (reference sequence). Trimming took 4 bases from V and 2 from J; bases not matched to a gene: 3. This CDR3 contains 15 residues.

The V and J genes are TRBV18 and TRBJ2-7; D not certain. Germline-derived CDR1 and CDR2 are KGHSH and LQKENI. V lost 2 bases and J lost 2, with 4 bases in between. The CDR3 extends over 12 amino acids. The CDR3 nucleotides read TGTGCCAGCTCACCAAGGCCCTACGAGCAGTACTTC. Encoded protein: CASSPRPYEQYF.

The genes are TRBV30 and TRBJ1-5; D call uncertain. From germline, CDR1 is GTSNPN and CDR2 SVGIG (reference sequence). V was trimmed by 2 bases and J by 7 bases, leaving 15 bases between them. The CDR3 runs to 14 residues. Written as DNA, the CDR3 is TGTGCCTGGAGTACCCGGTCCCGATGGCAGCCCCAGCATTTT. This gives the protein CAWSTRSRWQPQHF.

This clone was counted only a few times. The chain carries TRBV5-6 and TRBJ1-1; maybe TRBD1 (5 bases). The CDR3 spans 14 residues. Germline V gene sequence: CDR1 SGHDT, CDR2 YYEEEE. Trimming took off 4 bases at V and 2 bases at J, with 12 bases between the two ends. The CDR3 here is CASSPAGRNTEAFF. CDR3 sequence (DNA): TGTGCCAGCAGCCCGGCGGGGCGAAACACTGAAGCTTTCTTT.